What follows is one TCR beta chain and its context. The antigen is not known. The source of the sample is a study of cytomegalovirus exposure and HLA in healthy donors. General study findings and limits: Three CMV-associated chains proved CMV antigen-specific in vitro.

This CDR3 contains 15 residues. With V trimmed by 5 bases and J by 2 bases, 4 bases remained unmatched. CDR1 is MDHEN and CDR2 is SYDVKM in the germline V gene. The PCR was carried out with 60 Vbeta primers and 13 Jbeta primers. Repertoires were generated with immunoSEQ multiplex PCR, while TCRdb's copy carries only in-frame clones and drops some. The data contain roughly 150,000 clones, 65% to 80% of them singletons. Likely unrecorded immune exposures existed in these nominally healthy donors. The chain combines TRBV28 with TRBJ1-5, with TRBD1 identical over 9 bases. The sequenced sample consisted of PBMCs. The origin of this receptor is a woman between 40 and 55 years old in good health and CMV-seronegative. The CDR3 reads CASSTRTGGNQPQHF. DNA of the CDR3: TGTGCCAGCAGTACCAGGACAGGGGGCAATCAGCCCCAGCATTTT.